These 15 T cell receptor beta chains share one sample of origin, sequenced in a study of CD8+ T cells in alopecia areata. The study team obtained lesional scalp punch biopsies and peripheral blood from alopecia areata patients. As the sequencing template, cDNA was produced by extracting RNA and reverse transcribing it. The protocol was immunoSEQ multiplex PCR, while the TCRdb copy is restricted to in-frame clones and leaves out a portion. The sample lists 12,000 or so clones, around three fifths seen once, with around a fifth in the top ten. The sample consisted of skin. The receptors come from a human donor with alopecia areata.

Concerning this clone: The same CDR3 also results from other DNA sequences found in this sample. V usage is TRBV11-3 and J usage is TRBJ2-3; tentatively, D is TRBD2 (6 bases). Trimming cost V 6 bases and J 0 bases, with 10 bases left between them. The CDR3 sequence is 14 residues long. Germline-derived CDR1 and CDR2 are SGHNT and YENEEA. The CDR3 DNA sequence: TGTGCCAGCAGTTACGGGACTAGCACAGATACGCAGTATTTT. This sequence encodes CASSYGTSTDTQYF.

The V gene is TRBV5-6, the J gene TRBJ1-4, with TRBD1 matching 8 bases. The CDR3 has 18 amino acids. CDR1 is SGHDT and CDR2 is YYEEEE in the germline V gene. J gave up 0 bases and V 4 bases, and 11 bases lay outside the gene matches. As DNA, the CDR3 is TGTGCCAGCAGCAAAGGGACAGGCAGCTTTGCAACTAATGAAAAACTGTTTTTT. Translated: CASSKGTGSFATNEKLFF.

In DNA, the CDR3 is TGTGCCAGCAGTTACGGGCGACTAGCGGGCAACGAGCAGTACTTC. It translates to CASSYGRLAGNEQYF. The chain is built from TRBV6-5 and TRBJ2-7; 10 bases are a match to TRBD2. The germline V gene encodes CDR1 MNHEY and CDR2 SVGAGI. The CDR3 runs 15 residues. V gave up 2 bases and J gave up 5 bases; unmatched junction bases: 6.

The chain employs TRBV7-2 and TRBJ2-3; no clear D. Germline lookup yields CDR1 SGHTA and CDR2 FQGNSA. The CDR3 contains 16 residues. Trimming took 2 bases from V and 2 from J, leaving 14 bases between them. The CDR3 DNA is TGTGCCAGCAGCTTACGCGCGGAAACCCTCACAGATACGCAGTATTTT. Protein sequence: CASSLRAETLTDTQYF.

This clone was recorded once. The V gene is TRBV7-9, the J gene TRBJ2-7; no clear D gene. The germline CDR1 and CDR2 sequences are SEHNR and FQNEAQ (reference sequence). The CDR3 runs to 14 residues. The germline V and J ends were trimmed by 5 bases and 1 base, with 12 bases remaining between them. CDR3 DNA: TGTGCCAGCAGCCCCCCATACAGATCCTACGAGCAGTACTTC. Encoded protein: CASSPPYRSYEQYF.

This clone was seen a few times. The chain is built from TRBV5-1 and TRBJ2-1; 10 nucleotides align to TRBD2. The junction had 5 bases not matched to a gene; V was cut back by 2 bases and J by 3 bases. The CDR3 is made up of 16 amino acids. The V gene's germline CDR1 is SGHRS and CDR2 YFSETQ. The CDR3 protein is CASSFSLAGVYNEQFF. The CDR3 DNA sequence: TGCGCCAGCAGCTTTAGTCTAGCGGGAGTCTACAATGAGCAGTTCTTC.

The table lists this clone with a few counts. This chain connects TRBV12-5 to TRBJ1-2; D remains ambiguous. This CDR3 has 16 residues. Between the trimmed V and J ends, which lost 1 base and 4 bases, there was a span of 16 bases. Germline CDR1 and CDR2: LGHNT and FRNRAP. Written as DNA, the CDR3 is TGTGCTAGTGGTTTGGCCGCGGTCGTGGCAACCTATGGCTACACCTTC. Its translation: CASGLAAVVATYGYTF.

The chain recombines TRBV6-1 with TRBJ1-5; D gene unclear. The V end lost 6 bases, the J end lost 5 bases, and 8 bases lay between the germline ends. Per the germline V gene, CDR1 is MNHNS and CDR2 is SASEGT. The CDR3 sequence is 12 residues long. CDR3 DNA sequence: TGTGCCAGCAGCTTTGGGGATCAGCCCCAGCATTTT. It specifies CASSFGDQPQHF.

This clone was counted once. The V gene is TRBV28, the J gene TRBJ1-1, with D possibly TRBD1 on 5 matching bases. Looked up from germline, CDR1 is MDHEN and CDR2 is SYDVKM. The V end lost 8 bases, the J end lost 0 bases, and 10 bases lay between the germline ends. This CDR3 contains 13 residues. The CDR3 DNA reads TGTGCCAGCCACAGGCTTATGAACACTGAAGCTTTCTTT. As protein: CASHRLMNTEAFF.

The chain employs TRBV19 and TRBJ2-3; maybe TRBD2 (5 bases). Germline values: CDR1 LNHDA, CDR2 SQIVND (reference sequence). Deletions cut 4 bases from V and 3 bases from J, with 14 bases between. The CDR3 runs to 15 residues. The CDR3 loop reads CASSTDHGVTDTQYF. The CDR3 DNA is TGTGCCAGTAGTACCGATCACGGGGTTACAGATACGCAGTATTTT.

Points on this clone: This sequence may be a read error, since a much larger clone differs from it by one base. The V and J genes are TRBV23-1 and TRBJ2-7; 7 bases match TRBD2. TRBV23-1 is assigned to the ORF class and has an uncertain function. The CDR3 spans 15 residues. Germline trimming cut 0 bases from V and 4 bases from J; bases unmatched to any gene: 6. The CDR3 is CASSQSPSGVYEQYF. DNA of the CDR3: TGCGCCAGCAGTCAATCACCCAGCGGGGTTTACGAGCAGTACTTC.

The chain carries TRBV5-1 and TRBJ2-1, with D possibly TRBD1 on 6 matching bases. Trimming took off 3 bases at V and 1 base at J, with 8 bases between the two ends. CDR1 is SGHRS and CDR2 is YFSETQ in the germline V gene. This CDR3 region has 14 residues. CDR3 bases: TGCGCCAGCAGCTCAGGGGATTCCTACAATGAGCAGTTCTTC. The encoded protein is CASSSGDSYNEQFF.

The chain couples TRBV7-6 to TRBJ1-1, with unresolved D. V was pared by 1 base and J by 2 bases, with 8 bases between. CDR3 length: 14 residues. Germline V gene data show CDR1 as SGHVS and CDR2 as FNYEAQ. Here the CDR3 DNA reads TGTGCCAGCAGCTTAGTGGGTTTCAACACTGAAGCTTTCTTT. It translates to CASSLVGFNTEAFF.

The chain is built from TRBV7-9 and TRBJ2-1, with 7 bases fitting TRBD2. This CDR3 spans 18 amino acids. The trim removed 0 bases at V and 1 base at J, leaving 9 bases unmatched. In germline, CDR1 is SEHNR, CDR2 FQNEAQ (reference sequence). The CDR3 coding sequence is TGTGCCAGCAGCTTAGCGGAGACGGGAGGCCCTTCCTACAATGAGCAGTTCTTC. This codes for CASSLAETGGPSYNEQFF.

The rearrangement uses TRBV6-5 and TRBJ2-3; 13 nucleotides align to TRBD2. Losses at the gene ends were 7 bases for V and 9 bases for J; bases not matched to a gene: 7. The CDR3 has 14 residues. Germline V gives CDR1 MNHEY, CDR2 SVGAGI. CDR3 nucleotide sequence: TGTGCCAGCAAACCCGGGACTAGCGGGACCACGCAGTATTTT. It is translated as CASKPGTSGTTQYF.